These 30 T cell receptor beta chains share one sample of origin, sequenced in a study of shared clonotypes between healthy human individuals. Generated by immunoSEQ multiplex PCR, the TCRdb table keeps only in-frame clones and is missing some. The sample has 300,000 to 400,000 clones, 73% seen once. Sequencing was done on a sample of memory CD4+ T cells sorted from blood. Subset noted: CD45RA-negative fraction. These receptors were collected from a young man in good health.

The chain joins TRBV28 to TRBJ2-7; D uncertain. Trimming pared 5 bases from V and 2 bases from J, leaving 7 bases between. This CDR3 comprises 12 residues. The germline CDR1 and CDR2 sequences are MDHEN and SYDVKM. In DNA form, the CDR3 reads TGTGCCAGCAGTACCCATCCCTACGAGCAGTACTTC. This sequence encodes CASSTHPYEQYF.

The chain employs TRBV18 and TRBJ1-4, with D tentatively TRBD1 (6 bases). Germline assignment: CDR1 KGHSH and CDR2 LQKENI. The CDR3 consists of 15 residues. Deletions cut 6 bases from V and 1 base from J, with 12 bases between. The DNA for the CDR3 is TGTGCCAGCTCTCAGGGGAGTTTAACTAATGAAAAACTGTTTTTT. Translation gives CASSQGSLTNEKLFF.

The chain employs TRBV27 and TRBJ2-3; the match to TRBD2 covers 9 bases. Germline CDR1 and CDR2: MNHEY and SMNVEV (reference sequence). V lost 8 bases, J lost 5 bases, and 14 bases stayed unmatched. The CDR3 extends over 16 amino acids. DNA for the CDR3: TGTGCCAGCCGTGGCGGGAGGGCCGGGATTGTAGATACGCAGTATTTT. This gives the protein CASRGGRAGIVDTQYF.

The V and J genes are TRBV4-2 and TRBJ2-7, with no clear D. Between the trimmed V and J ends, which lost 0 bases and 0 bases, there was a span of 12 bases. CDR1 and CDR2 (germline): LGHNA, YNFKEQ. The CDR3 is 16 amino acids. Here the CDR3 reads CASSQEWRRGSYEQYF. The CDR3 DNA is TGTGCCAGCAGCCAAGAATGGCGGAGAGGCTCCTACGAGCAGTACTTC.

This sequence joins TRBV7-2 and TRBJ2-1; 7 positions match TRBD2. The CDR3 contains 15 residues. J lost 7 bases, V lost 3 bases, and 9 bases had no gene match. Germline values: CDR1 SGHTA, CDR2 FQGNSA. The CDR3 coding sequence is TGTGCCAGCAGCTTCGCTAGCGGAGGCGGGAATGAGCAGTTCTTC. It encodes CASSFASGGGNEQFF.

In regard to this clone: A read error may produce the germline difference seen at one junction end. The chain is built from TRBV6-1 and TRBJ1-1, with TRBD1 identical over 10 bases. The germline gives CDR1 MNHNS, CDR2 SASEGT. The length of the CDR3 is 12 residues. The CDR3 DNA reads as TGTGCCAGCGGTGACAGGGGGCTCCAAGCTTTCTTT. Its translation: CASGDRGLQAFF.

The chain is built from TRBV5-1 and TRBJ1-1; 7 bases are shared with TRBD1. The CDR3 contains 14 residues. Germline loops: CDR1 SGHRS, CDR2 YFSETQ. Germline trimming cut 1 base from V and 3 bases from J; bases unmatched to any gene: 3. CDR3 DNA sequence: TGCGCCAGCAGCTTGAACAGGGGAGACACTGAAGCTTTCTTT. Translating gives CASSLNRGDTEAFF.

This clone was seen a single time. The chain uses TRBV4-1 and TRBJ2-7; perhaps TRBD2 as D (7 bases). CDR1 is MGHRA, CDR2 YSYEKL, per germline. With 4 bases removed from V and 2 bases from J, the gap between germline ends came to 15 bases. The CDR3 has 15 amino acids. This CDR3 is CASSPGRGVTYEQYF. CDR3 in DNA: TGCGCCAGCAGCCCGGGGAGGGGGGTAACCTACGAGCAGTACTTC.

The rearrangement links TRBV5-4 to TRBJ2-6; D perhaps matches TRBD1 (5 bases). Germline V gives CDR1 SGHNT, CDR2 YYREEE (reference sequence). The CDR3 has 15 residues. Deletions cut 4 bases from V and 5 bases from J, with 13 bases between. The CDR3 sequence: CASSQQGSWANVLTF. CDR3 coding DNA: TGTGCCAGCAGCCAGCAGGGTTCTTGGGCCAACGTCCTGACTTTC. Full variable domain (missing parts from reference TRBV5-4 and TRBJ2-6): ETGVTQSPTHLIKTRGQQVTLRCSSQSGHNTVSWYQQALGQGPQFIFQYYREEENGRGNFPPRFSGLQFPNYSSELNVNALELDDSALYLCASSQQGSWANVLTFGAGSRLTVL.

The rearrangement links TRBV18 to TRBJ2-6; D is uncertain. The CDR3 is 17 residues long. In germline, CDR1 is KGHSH, CDR2 LQKENI. V lost 1 base and J 0 bases, leaving 10 bases between the germline ends. The CDR3 DNA follows: TGTGCCAGCTCACCACGGGTTGTCAACTCTGGGGCCAACGTCCTGACTTTC. Translation: CASSPRVVNSGANVLTF.

The chain links TRBV7-2 to TRBJ2-1; D uncertain. The CDR3 is made up of 14 amino acids. Trimming took off 1 base at V and 7 bases at J, with 11 bases between the two ends. The V gene's germline CDR1 is SGHTA and CDR2 FQGNSA. The CDR3 region is CASSLVAVGNEQFF. In DNA form, the CDR3 reads TGTGCCAGCAGCTTAGTGGCAGTCGGAAATGAGCAGTTCTTC.

This sequence joins TRBV27 and TRBJ2-5; D gene unclear. CDR3 length equals 13 residues. V lost 4 bases and J 5 bases, leaving 11 bases between the germline ends. From germline, CDR1 is MNHEY and CDR2 SMNVEV (reference sequence). The CDR3 region has the DNA TGTGCCAGCAGTTCCTACAGAATGGAGACCCAGTACTTC. Translating gives CASSSYRMETQYF.

The rearrangement uses TRBV6-1 and TRBJ2-6; no firm D call. The CDR3 sequence is 15 residues long. Germline V gives CDR1 MNHNS, CDR2 SASEGT. Trimming left V 1 base short and J 4 bases short, with 8 bases between. The CDR3 DNA follows: TGTGCCAGCAGTGAAGGGGCTTTGGGGGCCAACGTCCTGACTTTC. Translated: CASSEGALGANVLTF.

The V call is TRBV18, the J call TRBJ2-7, with D perhaps TRBD2 (6 bases). In germline, CDR1 is KGHSH, CDR2 LQKENI. Trimming left V 2 bases short and J 2 bases short, with 13 bases between. The CDR3 loop spans 15 amino acids. This chain's CDR3 is CASSPSTGRAYEQYF. The CDR3 region has the DNA TGTGCCAGCTCACCATCGACCGGGAGAGCCTACGAGCAGTACTTC.

V usage is TRBV19 and J usage is TRBJ1-5, with D possibly matching TRBD1 (6 bases). V lost 2 bases, J lost 2 bases, and 19 bases lay in between. Germline loops: CDR1 LNHDA, CDR2 SQIVND (reference sequence). The length of the CDR3 is 18 residues. The DNA of the CDR3 is TGTGCCAGTAGTATAAAGGTAGGGGGTGGCTTCGGCAATCAGCCCCAGCATTTT. Translated, it gives CASSIKVGGGFGNQPQHF.

The chain employs TRBV25-1 and TRBJ1-1; tentative D call: TRBD1 (5 bases). The CDR3 spans 14 residues. The V end was cut by 7 bases, the J end by 0 bases, with 12 bases between. The germline gives CDR1 MGHDK, CDR2 SYGVNS. CDR3 in DNA: TGTGCCAGCACTAGGACACAGTTGAACACTGAAGCTTTCTTT. The encoded protein is CASTRTQLNTEAFF.

The chain combines TRBV7-9 with TRBJ2-5, with D hard to call. The length of the CDR3 is 16 residues. The V gene's germline CDR1 is SEHNR and CDR2 FQNEAQ (reference sequence). Between the trimmed V and J ends, which lost 2 bases and 3 bases, there was a span of 16 bases. CDR3 DNA: TGTGCCAGCAGCTTAACGGGTGGGCAGGCAAAAGAGACCCAGTACTTC. This translates into CASSLTGGQAKETQYF.

This chain connects TRBV5-4 to TRBJ2-5; no clear D gene. Per germline, CDR1 SGHNT and CDR2 YYREEE (reference sequence). V lost 1 base to trimming and J lost 7 bases, with 11 bases between them. The CDR3 extends over 13 amino acids. CDR3: CASSLFDTRTQYF. Here the CDR3 DNA reads TGTGCCAGCAGCTTGTTCGACACGCGGACCCAGTACTTC. The complete variable domain, with remaining parts taken from reference TRBV5-4 and TRBJ2-5, reads ETGVTQSPTHLIKTRGQQVTLRCSSQSGHNTVSWYQQALGQGPQFIFQYYREEENGRGNFPPRFSGLQFPNYSSELNVNALELDDSALYLCASSLFDTRTQYFGPGTRLLVL.

The chain joins TRBV7-9 to TRBJ2-1; D is uncertain. CDR1 and CDR2 (germline): SEHNR, FQNEAQ (reference sequence). The CDR3 consists of 15 residues. The V end was cut by 3 bases, the J end by 2 bases, with 11 bases between. The CDR3 sequence: CASSFGHIPYNEQFF. The CDR3 nucleotides are TGTGCCAGCAGCTTTGGCCATATCCCCTACAATGAGCAGTTCTTC.

This sequence joins TRBV7-3 and TRBJ2-3; no definite D call. Germline assignment: CDR1 SGHTA and CDR2 FQGTGA. Trimming shortened V by 5 bases and J by 0 bases, and 9 bases separated the two germline ends. This CDR3 comprises 14 residues. The CDR3 DNA reads as TGTGCCAGCAGCGGGCCGGCTAGCACAGATACGCAGTATTTT. It specifies CASSGPASTDTQYF.

For this clone: Other nucleotide sequences in the sample specify the same CDR3. V is TRBV7-7 and J is TRBJ2-1; 10 bases are a match to TRBD2. Germline values: CDR1 SSHAT, CDR2 FNYEAQ (reference sequence). The CDR3 covers 15 residues. V gave up 5 bases and J gave up 7 bases; unmatched junction bases: 8. The CDR3 is CASSPGLAGVNEQFF. CDR3 in DNA: TGTGCCAGCAGCCCGGGGCTAGCGGGAGTAAATGAGCAGTTCTTC. Full variable domain (missing parts from reference TRBV7-7 and TRBJ2-1): GAGVSQSPRYKVTKRGQDVTLRCDPISSHATLYWYQQALGQGPEFLTYFNYEAQPDKSGLPSDRFSAERPEGSISTLTIQRTEQRDSAMYRCASSPGLAGVNEQFFGPGTRLTVL.

Points on this clone: A read error may explain this, as a much larger clone is one base away. This sequence joins TRBV28 and TRBJ2-1; 7 bases line up with TRBD2. The V gene's germline CDR1 is MDHEN and CDR2 SYDVKM. There are 16 residues in the CDR3. This CDR3 reads CASSLLGTTTFNERFF. DNA for the CDR3: TGTGCCAGCAGTTTATTAGGGACTACCACCTTCAATGAGCGGTTCTTC.

This clone was seen at least ten times. This chain links TRBV2 with TRBJ2-7, with 10 bases identical to TRBD2. Germline-derived CDR1 and CDR2 are SNHLY and FYNNEI. Unmatched junction bases numbered 14, after V lost 7 bases and J lost 2 bases. The CDR3 spans 17 residues. CDR3 region: CASNEPRGLALTYEQYF. The CDR3 coding sequence is TGTGCCAGCAATGAGCCGCGGGGACTAGCGCTTACCTACGAGCAGTACTTC.

This chain joins TRBV18 and TRBJ1-4; 7 bases map to TRBD1. This CDR3 has 15 residues. Germline CDR1 KGHSH, CDR2 LQKENI. The trim removed 3 bases at V and 7 bases at J, leaving 8 bases unmatched. The CDR3 is CASSPLTGRAEKLFF. The CDR3 bases are TGTGCCAGCTCACCTTTGACAGGGCGGGCTGAAAAACTGTTTTTT. Full variable domain (missing parts from reference TRBV18 and TRBJ1-4): NAGVMQNPRHLVRRRGQEARLRCSPMKGHSHVYWYRQLPEEGLKFMVYLQKENIIDESGMPKERFSAEFPKEGPSILRIQQVVRGDSAAYFCASSPLTGRAEKLFFGSGTQLSVL.

J is TRBJ2-7 and V is TRBV11-2; D gene uncertain. Germline-derived CDR1 and CDR2 are SGHAT and FQNNGV. V lost 1 base and J lost 0, with 10 bases in between. The CDR3 contains 15 residues. The CDR3 sequence: CASSLAVTNSYEQYF. The CDR3 DNA reads as TGTGCCAGCAGCTTAGCGGTCACTAACTCCTACGAGCAGTACTTC.

As to this clone: The identical CDR3 is also encoded by other nucleotide sequences in the sample. The genes are TRBV19 and TRBJ1-1; D is ambiguous. CDR1 and CDR2 (germline): LNHDA, SQIVND (reference sequence). Trimming cost V 3 bases and J 2 bases, with 7 bases left between them. The CDR3 extends over 13 amino acids. Here the CDR3 reads CASSIGRNTEAFF. CDR3 in DNA: TGTGCCAGTAGTATCGGACGAAACACTGAAGCTTTCTTT. Based on the CDR3 plus reference TRBV19 and TRBJ1-1, the full variable domain is DGGITQSPKYLFRKEGQNVTLSCEQNLNHDAMYWYRQDPGQGLRLIYYSQIVNDFQKGDIAEGYSVSREKKESFPLTVTSAQKNPTAFYLCASSIGRNTEAFFGQGTRLTVV.

The chain uses TRBV11-2 and TRBJ1-1; no reliable D call. The CDR3 contains 14 residues. V was clipped by 4 bases and J by 1 base, with 10 bases between them. CDR1 and CDR2 from the germline V gene are SGHAT and FQNNGV. The CDR3 DNA follows: TGTGCCAGCAGCTCCTGGACGGGGAACACTGAAGCTTTCTTT. Protein sequence: CASSSWTGNTEAFF.

The rearrangement uses TRBV15 and TRBJ1-4, with a possible D match to TRBD1 (6 bases). This CDR3 contains 19 residues. Trimming removed 0 bases at V and 3 bases at J, with 20 bases between. CDR1 LNHNV and CDR2 YYDKDF come from the germline V gene (reference sequence). The CDR3 sequence: CATSRDTLQGRKANEKLFF. The DNA of the CDR3 is TGTGCCACCAGCAGAGATACCTTACAGGGACGAAAGGCTAATGAAAAACTGTTTTTT.

The chain carries TRBV5-4 and TRBJ2-7, with a possible D match to TRBD2 (6 bases). The CDR3 length is 14 residues. V was shortened by 4 bases and J by 5 bases, with 16 bases between the two germline ends. Germline V gene lookup returns CDR1 SGHNT and CDR2 YYREEE (reference sequence). CDR3 in amino acids: CASSATAGGNEQYF. The CDR3 DNA reads TGTGCCAGCAGCGCGACAGCTGGGGGGAACGAGCAGTACTTC.

The genes are TRBV18 and TRBJ2-5; D call uncertain. CDR3 length: 13 residues. V dropped 2 bases and J dropped 5 bases, with 9 bases sitting between them. Germline CDR1 and CDR2: KGHSH and LQKENI. In DNA form, the CDR3 reads TGTGCCAGCTCACCAACTGGGCTGGAGACCCAGTACTTC. Its protein product is CASSPTGLETQYF.